This T cell receptor (beta chain) was profiled in a study of cytomegalovirus exposure and HLA in healthy donors. Only a few counts were recorded for this clone. The antigen is unknown. Compared with germline, one end of the junction differs, possibly owing to a read error. Primers: 60 Vbeta forward and 13 Jbeta reverse. Assay: immunoSEQ multiplex PCR; the TCRdb copy retains only in-frame clones and omits some. The table records about 160,000 clones, less than 85% of them present only once. Broader study findings: Per a later analysis, HLA-associated TCR beta chains showed more clonal expansion than other, equally common TCR beta chains. 87-base-pair reads could not separate some V segments, including TRBV6-2 and TRBV6-3. In a later analysis, TCR beta V- and J-gene trimming showed a link to a missense DCLRE1C variant.

The CDR3 is 13 amino acids. Germline lookup yields CDR1 MNHEY and CDR2 SMNVEV (reference sequence). This sequence was found in a man aged 60 to 75 in good health and CMV-seronegative. Material: PBMCs. The V gene is TRBV27, the J gene TRBJ1-1; maybe TRBD1 (6 bases). The CDR3 loop is CQSSGHLNTEAFF. The CDR3 DNA reads TGCCAATCGTCGGGACACCTGAACACTGAAGCTTTCTTT.